This T cell receptor (beta chain) stems from a study of T cell repertoires in cytomegalovirus infection. In the study overall: Indicated by public TCR beta signatures were CMV infection and matching HLA type.

The CDR3 has 15 residues. Trimming took 3 bases from V and 3 from J, leaving 15 bases between them. Germline V gene data show CDR1 as WSHSY and CDR2 as SAAADI. MiXCR was run by TCRdb on the reads, yielding one entry per CDR3 protein. The sample yields 300,000 to 450,000 distinct CDR3 sequences, around 18% seen once. Points from the study as a whole: Cumulative public TCR beta family frequency identified CMV carriers with the relevant HLA.

With regard to this clonotype: Its target is not known.

The chain is built from TRBV10-2 and TRBJ2-7; D possibly corresponds to TRBD2 (7 bases). The TCR was taken from a human donor in good health (CMV status not recorded). Some clones in this sample may be carry-over from other donors' samples. Input material: PBMCs. The CDR3 spells CASSERQGGGYEQYF. CDR3 nucleotides: TGCGCCAGCAGTGAACGGCAGGGAGGGGGCTACGAGCAGTACTTC.